This T cell receptor beta chain was sequenced for a study of cytomegalovirus exposure and HLA in healthy donors. The CDR3 loop spans 14 amino acids. Per the germline V gene, CDR1 is SNHLY and CDR2 is FYNNEI. The germline V and J ends were trimmed by 8 bases and 1 base, with 13 bases remaining between them. 60 Vbeta and 13 Jbeta primers were used in PCR. Measured with immunoSEQ multiplex PCR; TCRdb has only the in-frame clones, and not every one. The listing contains around 97,000 clones. Sequencing input: PBMCs. The sequence came from a man between 40 and 49 years old in good health and CMV-seronegative. The chain has TRBV2 and TRBJ2-3; perhaps TRBD2 as D (5 bases). The CDR3 is CASDRDPGTDTQYF. The CDR3 nucleotides are TGTGCCAGCGATCGGGATCCCGGCACAGATACGCAGTATTTT.